This T cell receptor (beta chain) was retrieved from a study of T-cell memory formation after mild COVID-19. Study-wide context: Largely donor-specific TCR clusters were found. Broader study findings: Among contracting clones, CD4+ were mainly CM/EM and CD8+ enriched in EMRA.

The CDR3 has 14 residues. Trimming removed 3 bases from V and 6 bases from J, with 14 bases in between. Germline-derived CDR1 and CDR2 are MGHRA and YSYEKL. Remarks on this clonotype: Its antigen is still unknown.

TCR alpha and TCR beta cDNA libraries carrying sample barcodes and UMIs were produced by 5'RACE using constant-segment primers. MiXCR, run by TCRdb on the 5' RACE reads, gives a single entry per CDR3 protein. The sample lists over 95,000 distinct CDR3 sequences; 22% were seen once. This TCR derives from a man aged 18 to 29 who had mild COVID-19 (a few samples of this study predate the infection). Cell type and time point are not known. This rearrangement joins TRBV4-1 to TRBJ1-1; D possibly corresponds to TRBD1 (5 bases). Source material: PBMCs or a T cell subset sorted from them (not recorded which). CDR3 sequence (DNA): TGCGCCAGCAGCCAGGAGATCAGGGTCCCTGAAGCTTTCTTT. Its protein product is CASSQEIRVPEAFF.